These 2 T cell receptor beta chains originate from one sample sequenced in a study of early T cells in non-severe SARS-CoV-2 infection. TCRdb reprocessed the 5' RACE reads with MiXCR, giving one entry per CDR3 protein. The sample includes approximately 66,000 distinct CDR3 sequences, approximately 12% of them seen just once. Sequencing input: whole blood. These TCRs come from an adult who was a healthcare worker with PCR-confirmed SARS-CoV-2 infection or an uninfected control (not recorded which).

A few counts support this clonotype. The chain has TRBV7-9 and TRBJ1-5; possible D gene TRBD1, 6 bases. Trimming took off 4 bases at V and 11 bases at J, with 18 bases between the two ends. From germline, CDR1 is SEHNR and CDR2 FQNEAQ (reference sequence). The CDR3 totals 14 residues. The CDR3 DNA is TGTGCCAGCAGCTCAGGGGAGGGGATCGGCACCCAGCATTTT. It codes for CASSSGEGIGTQHF. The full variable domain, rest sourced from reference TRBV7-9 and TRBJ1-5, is DTGVSQNPRHKITKRGQNVTFRCDPISEHNRLYWYRQTLGQGPEFLTYFQNEAQLEKSRLLSDRFSAERPKGSFSTLEIQRTEQGDSAMYLCASSSGEGIGTQHFGDGTRLSIL.

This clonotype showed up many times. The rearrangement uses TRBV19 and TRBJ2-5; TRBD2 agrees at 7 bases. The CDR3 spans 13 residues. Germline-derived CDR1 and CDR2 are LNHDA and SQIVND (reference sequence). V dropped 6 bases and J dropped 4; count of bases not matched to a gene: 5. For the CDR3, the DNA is TGTGCCAGTAGCTCACTAGCGACAGAGACCCAGTACTTC. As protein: CASSSLATETQYF.